The 2 T cell receptor beta chains in this list originate from one sample, sequenced in a study of PD-L1 blockade in urothelial cancer. The method was immunoSEQ multiplex PCR; TCRdb's version includes in-frame clones alone and lacks a portion of them. The sample carries 53,000 or so clones, 88% recorded once. Indicated time point: peripheral blood 6 weeks after treatment start. The material sequenced was PBMCs, taken around atezolizumab (anti-PD-L1) treatment. The receptors shown here come from a man between 60 and 75 years old with urothelial cancer.

The chain carries TRBV7-3 and TRBJ1-3; D may be TRBD1 (6 bases). The CDR3 spans 13 residues. Germline V gene data show CDR1 as SGHTA and CDR2 as FQGTGA. The ends were cut back, 5 bases at V and 4 bases at J, with 9 bases in the middle. CDR3 residues: CASSEGDGNTIYF. The DNA for the CDR3 is TGTGCCAGCAGCGAGGGGGACGGAAACACCATATATTTT.

This clone is a singleton in its sample. The chain is built from TRBV7-6 and TRBJ1-2; a weak D match, TRBD1 (5 bases). This CDR3 comprises 15 residues. Germline V gene data show CDR1 as SGHVS and CDR2 as FNYEAQ. Deletions cut 5 bases from V and 2 bases from J, with 15 bases between. The CDR3 sequence is CASSPIDPGNYGYTF. CDR3 coding DNA: TGTGCCAGCAGCCCCATCGATCCAGGGAACTATGGCTACACCTTC.